One sample yielded the 10 T cell receptor beta chains listed below, sequenced in a study of memory CD4+ T cells and cytomegalovirus serostatus. This table comes from immunoSEQ multiplex PCR, and its TCRdb copy is limited to in-frame clones, with some not included. The sample lists 64,000 or so clones, around 77% seen once, with 0.88% in the top ten. The sort gate was single viable CD3+CD4+CD8-CD45RO+ cells for memory CD4+ T cells. The sequencing input was memory CD4+ T cells from blood. The receptors stem from an adult in good health and CMV-seronegative.

CDR3 bases: TGCGCCAGCAGAAGACTGGGAGCGCCCACAGATACGCAGTATTTT. It translates to CASRRLGAPTDTQYF. The chain recombines TRBV5-1 with TRBJ2-3; TRBD2 is a possible D gene (5 bases). V gave up 5 bases and J gave up 2 bases, with 15 bases separating them. This CDR3 has 15 amino acids. The germline CDR1 and CDR2 sequences are SGHRS and YFSETQ. Full variable domain (rest looked up from reference TRBV5-1 and TRBJ2-3): KAGVTQTPRYLIKTRGQQVTLSCSPISGHRSVSWYQQTPGQGLQFLFEYFSETQRNKGNFPGRFSGRQFSNSRSEMNVSTLELGDSALYLCASRRLGAPTDTQYFGPGTRLTVL.

This chain links TRBV10-2 with TRBJ1-1; 12 nucleotides agree with TRBD1. Germline CDR1 is WSHSY and CDR2 is SAAADI. V trimming: 2 bases; J trimming: 4 bases; junction bases outside the gene matches: 17. The CDR3 is made up of 20 amino acids. CDR3: CASSEMGTGGSKFLRTEAFF. For the CDR3, the DNA is TGCGCCAGCAGTGAGATGGGGACAGGGGGCTCCAAGTTTTTGCGCACTGAAGCTTTCTTT.

With respect to this clone: The junction shows a germline mismatch at one end, possibly a read error. The chain links TRBV7-7 to TRBJ2-6; no reliable D call. Germline assignment: CDR1 SSHAT and CDR2 FNYEAQ (reference sequence). The CDR3 is 14 residues long. The CDR3 region is CASSLNPGANVLTF. In DNA form, the CDR3 reads TGTGCTAGCAGCCTGAACCCAGGGGCCAACGTCCTGACTTTC.

The chain carries TRBV2 and TRBJ1-2, with D unresolved. Trimming took off 8 bases at V and 3 bases at J, with 10 bases between the two ends. The CDR3 spans 12 residues. Germline V gives CDR1 SNHLY, CDR2 FYNNEI. The CDR3 DNA is TGTGCCAGCGTCTGGGCAGACTATGGCTACACCTTC. Translation: CASVWADYGYTF.

The chain links TRBV2 to TRBJ1-1; D call uncertain. Per germline, CDR1 SNHLY and CDR2 FYNNEI. Trimming took 8 bases from V and 1 from J, leaving 8 bases between them. The CDR3 contains 12 residues. The CDR3 nucleotides are TGTGCCAGCCGTGGGTCGAACACTGAAGCTTTCTTT. It is translated as CASRGSNTEAFF.

V usage is TRBV7-3 and J usage is TRBJ1-4; D perhaps matches TRBD1 (5 bases). Trimming took 5 bases from V and 6 from J, leaving 13 bases between them. CDR3 length: 14 amino acids. The V gene's germline CDR1 is SGHTA and CDR2 FQGTGA. The CDR3, as DNA: TGTGCCAGCAGCGAGTCGGGGCGGGATGAAAAACTGTTTTTT. It translates to CASSESGRDEKLFF. Drawing the rest from reference TRBV7-3 and TRBJ1-4, the complete variable domain is GAGVSQTPSNKVTEKGKYVELRCDPISGHTALYWYRQSLGQGPEFLIYFQGTGAADDSGLPNDRFFAVRPEGSVSTLKIQRTERGDSAVYLCASSESGRDEKLFFGSGTQLSVL.

The chain recombines TRBV10-3 with TRBJ2-3; D might be TRBD1 or TRBD2, each matching 5 bases. Germline V gives CDR1 ENHRY, CDR2 SYGVKD. The V end was cut by 9 bases, the J end by 1 base, with 8 bases between. CDR3 length: 12 residues. DNA of the CDR3: TGTGCCATTGGGGACGGCACAGATACGCAGTATTTT. This sequence encodes CAIGDGTDTQYF.

The sample holds a few counts of this clone. The genes are TRBV6-5 and TRBJ1-1; 7 positions match TRBD1. V lost 4 bases, J lost 1 base, and 6 bases stayed unmatched. Germline lookup yields CDR1 MNHEY and CDR2 SVGAGI. The CDR3 consists of 15 residues. The CDR3 loop is CASSLYRQGNTEAFF. DNA for the CDR3: TGTGCCAGCAGTTTATACCGACAGGGGAACACTGAAGCTTTCTTT.

This clone showed up just a few times. The rearrangement joins TRBV5-6 to TRBJ2-3; D unresolved. V was trimmed by 0 bases and J by 0 bases, leaving 8 bases between them. CDR3 size: 15 residues. Germline CDR1 SGHDT, CDR2 YYEEEE. The CDR3 coding sequence is TGTGCCAGCAGCTTGGGGGTTTGGAGCACAGATACGCAGTATTTT. Encoded protein: CASSLGVWSTDTQYF.

The J gene is TRBJ1-4, the V gene TRBV7-9; a weak D match, TRBD1 (6 bases). This CDR3 comprises 12 residues. Germline CDR1 SEHNR, CDR2 FQNEAQ (reference sequence). The V and J ends lost 5 bases and 7 bases respectively, with 8 bases between them. CDR3: CASSPGAEKLFF. DNA of the CDR3: TGTGCCAGCAGCCCAGGGGCTGAAAAACTGTTTTTT.